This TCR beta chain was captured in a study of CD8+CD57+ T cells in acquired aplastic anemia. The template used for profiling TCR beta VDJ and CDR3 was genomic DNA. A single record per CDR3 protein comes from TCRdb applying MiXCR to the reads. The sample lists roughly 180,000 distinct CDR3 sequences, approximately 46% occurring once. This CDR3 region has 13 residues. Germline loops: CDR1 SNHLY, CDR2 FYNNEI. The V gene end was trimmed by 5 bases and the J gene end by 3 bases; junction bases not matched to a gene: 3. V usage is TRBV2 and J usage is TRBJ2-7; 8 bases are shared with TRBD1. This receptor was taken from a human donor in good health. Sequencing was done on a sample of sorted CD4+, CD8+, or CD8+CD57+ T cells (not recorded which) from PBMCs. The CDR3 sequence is CASSTGGRYEQYF. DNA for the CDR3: TGTGCCAGCAGTACAGGGGGGCGCTACGAGCAGTACTTC.